The 25 T cell receptor beta chains listed next were all sequenced from one sample in a study of blood T cells in healthy people across ages (dated by TCRdb to between 2014 and 2016). The library was generated by 5' RACE. Sequencing took place on an Illumina HiSeq 2500. The second PCR ran for roughly 7 to 11 cycles and used a J-beta primer mix along with a sample-barcoded 5' primer. The raw public reads went through TCRdb reprocessing: fastp at Q25, MiXCR clone calling, in-frame beta chains kept. Each entry merges the rows of one CDR3 protein and shows their most common DNA and genes. This sample lists around 1.5 million distinct CDR3 sequences; about 32% were detected once. Clones ranked in the top ten supply about 10% of the sample. Sequencing used blood. The receptor set was obtained from a woman in her 30s in good health.

The chain combines TRBV18 with TRBJ2-3, with unresolved D. This CDR3 is 15 amino acids long. Trimming removed 3 bases from V and 3 bases from J, with 13 bases in between. Germline lookup yields CDR1 KGHSH and CDR2 LQKENI. CDR3 loop: CASSPNPSSTDTQYF. CDR3 in DNA: TGTGCCAGCTCACCGAACCCATCCTCTACAGATACGCAGTATTTT.

This chain links TRBV9 with TRBJ1-1; D not certain. The CDR3 is 14 residues long. Germline V gives CDR1 SGDLS, CDR2 YYNGEE. The ends were cut back, 3 bases at V and 4 bases at J, with 13 bases in the middle. CDR3 in DNA: TGTGCCAGCAGCGAACTCTGGGAGGGCACTGAAGCTTTCTTT. It is translated as CASSELWEGTEAFF.

V usage is TRBV6-2 or TRBV6-3 and J usage is TRBJ2-1, with D possibly matching TRBD2 (5 bases). V lost 0 bases, J lost 8 bases, and 8 bases lay in between. CDR1 is MNHEY, CDR2 SVGEGT, per germline. This CDR3 spans 13 amino acids. CDR3: CASSYSKRHEQFF. The CDR3 nucleotides read TGTGCCAGCAGTTACTCCAAGCGGCATGAGCAGTTCTTC.

The V and J genes are TRBV4-1 and TRBJ2-7; 11 bases map to TRBD2. The V and J ends lost 2 bases and 3 bases, in that order; junction bases with no gene match: 9. Germline assignment: CDR1 MGHRA and CDR2 YSYEKL. This CDR3 is built from 17 residues. Here the CDR3 reads CASSQTGGLAGFYEQYF. The DNA for the CDR3 is TGCGCCAGCAGCCAAACCGGAGGACTAGCGGGCTTCTACGAGCAGTACTTC.

The chain employs TRBV14 and TRBJ1-4; D gene uncertain. Germline CDR1 reads SGHDN; CDR2 reads FVKESK. V shed 4 bases and J shed 0 bases, with 15 bases lying between them. The CDR3 runs 17 residues. The CDR3: CASSRSPNVATNEKLFF. As DNA, the CDR3 is TGTGCCAGCAGCCGGAGCCCGAACGTTGCAACTAATGAAAAACTGTTTTTT. The variable domain in full, completed from reference TRBV14 and TRBJ1-4, reads EAGVTQFPSHSVIEKGQTVTLRCDPISGHDNLYWYRRVMGKEIKFLLHFVKESKQDESGMPNNRFLAERTGGTYSTLKVQPAELEDSGVYFCASSRSPNVATNEKLFFGSGTQLSVL.

Comments on this clonotype: A junction boundary mismatches the germline segment, possibly from a read error. The CDR3 nucleotides read TGCAATGCTAGATCACCTGAAGCTTTCTTT. This gives the protein CNARSPEAFF. The chain employs TRBV20-1 and TRBJ1-1, with D uncertain. The CDR3 runs to 10 residues. The germline V gene has CDR1 DFQATT and CDR2 SNEGSKA (reference sequence).

The sample holds a few counts of this clonotype. An end of the junction does not agree with germline; a read error may underlie this. The J gene is TRBJ2-1, the V gene TRBV7-3, with D maybe TRBD2 (7 bases). CDR1 is SGHTA and CDR2 is FQGTGA in the germline V gene. The CDR3 loop spans 14 amino acids. The CDR3 sequence: CASSLGGAGNGQFF. DNA of the CDR3: TGTGCCAGCAGCTTAGGGGGGGCGGGTAATGGGCAGTTCTTC.

V and J are TRBV4-2 and TRBJ1-5; weak D call: TRBD1 (5 bases). Trimming pared 2 bases from V and 6 bases from J, leaving 14 bases between. Germline CDR1 LGHNA, CDR2 YNFKEQ. This CDR3 has 15 residues. In DNA form, the CDR3 reads TGTGCCAGCAGCCAACCGGGCGAGGGGCCTCAGCCCCAGCATTTT. This sequence encodes CASSQPGEGPQPQHF.

The chain is built from TRBV12-3 or TRBV12-4 and TRBJ2-3; possible D gene TRBD2, 6 bases. The CDR3 length is 16 residues. With 6 bases removed from V and 3 bases from J, the gap between germline ends came to 19 bases. The CDR3 loop reads CASRGTAGITTDTQYF. The CDR3 DNA reads TGTGCCAGCAGGGGGACCGCGGGAATCACAACAGATACGCAGTATTTT.

The CDR3 sequence: CSAFTQGIGYYGYNEQFF. The DNA for the CDR3 is TGCAGTGCTTTTACGCAGGGAATAGGCTACTACGGGTACAATGAGCAGTTCTTC. The rearrangement links TRBV20-1 to TRBJ2-1; a possible D gene is TRBD1 (5 bases). The CDR3 has 18 residues. Looked up from germline, CDR1 is DFQATT and CDR2 is SNEGSKA (reference sequence). V dropped 5 bases and J dropped 4 bases, with 27 bases sitting between them.

The V gene is TRBV5-1, the J gene TRBJ2-2; 8 bases line up with TRBD2. With 0 bases clipped from V and 0 bases from J, the junction kept 4 bases outside the gene matches. This CDR3 is built from 17 residues. Germline lookup yields CDR1 SGHRS and CDR2 YFSETQ. CDR3 bases: TGCGCCAGCAGCTTGGCCAGCGGGAGATCGAACACCGGGGAGCTGTTTTTT. Amino acids: CASSLASGRSNTGELFF.

V and J are TRBV11-3 and TRBJ2-7; tentative D call: TRBD1 (6 bases). The DNA end is more similar to TRBJ2-5, so the J call may be wrong. Germline CDR1 and CDR2: SGHNT and YENEEA. The length of the CDR3 is 16 residues. In DNA, the CDR3 is TGTGCCAGCAGCCGTGCGAGGGACACAGACCAAGAGACCCAGTACTTC. This sequence encodes CASSRARDTDQETQYF.

V is TRBV11-2 and J is TRBJ2-4; 7 nucleotides match TRBD2. The J call is in doubt because the DNA end fits TRBJ2-7 better. The length of the CDR3 is 16 residues. Per the germline V gene, CDR1 is SGHAT and CDR2 is FQNNGV. CDR3 protein: CASSSLTGTGGHEQYF. As DNA, the CDR3 is TGTGCCAGCAGCTCACTCACCGGGACGGGGGGACACGAGCAGTACTTC.

V usage is TRBV21-1 and J usage is TRBJ2-4; TRBD1 is the table's D call, not checked against the DNA. TRBV21-1 is flagged as a pseudogene. This CDR3 has 14 residues. CDR3 nucleotide sequence: TGTGCCAGGCGACAGGGGGATTCCAAAAACATTCAGTACTTC. It encodes CARRQGDSKNIQYF.

There are many counts of this clonotype. This sequence joins TRBV29-1 and TRBJ2-7; possibly TRBD2 for D (6 bases). The V and J ends lost 6 bases and 7 bases respectively, with 19 bases between them. Germline CDR1 SQVTM, CDR2 ANQGSEA. This CDR3 spans 13 amino acids. The CDR3 sequence: CSVGGVWEREQYF. For the CDR3, the DNA is TGCAGCGTCGGGGGAGTCTGGGAGCGGGAGCAGTACTTC.

The chain has TRBV6-7 and TRBJ2-1, with 7 nucleotides matching TRBD2. TRBV6-7 is marked as an open reading frame, function uncertain. V shed 7 bases and J 5 bases; nucleotides not matched to a gene: 20. The CDR3 consists of 18 residues. CDR3 sequence (DNA): TGTGCCAGCATGAGCAGCGGGACCCTTAAACACACACACAATGAGCAGTTCTTC. Translation gives CASMSSGTLKHTHNEQFF.

A word on this clonotype: The junction shows a germline mismatch at one end, possibly a read error. The CDR3 region has the DNA TGTGCCAGCAAACTCTCAGGGGACACCAGGGAGCTGTTTTTT. It codes for CASKLSGDTRELFF. V is TRBV6-5 and J is TRBJ2-2; D is possibly TRBD1 (6 bases). In germline, CDR1 is MNHEY, CDR2 SVGAGI. The CDR3 spans 14 residues.

This chain links TRBV3-1 with TRBJ1-4, with D possibly matching TRBD1 (5 bases). Germline V gene sequence: CDR1 LGHDT, CDR2 YNNKEL (reference sequence). This CDR3 is 16 amino acids long. V gave up 0 bases and J gave up 10 bases, with 18 bases separating them. The CDR3, as DNA: TGTGCCAGCAGCCAAGAGGGGGGGGGTCTCCGAGGAAAACTGTTTTTT. This encodes CASSQEGGGLRGKLFF.

The CDR3 coding sequence is TGCAGTGCTGGCATTTCCCCTAGCGGGAGGATTACCAGCTCCTACAATGAGCAGTTCTTC. Amino acids: CSAGISPSGRITSSYNEQFF. The rearrangement joins TRBV20-1 to TRBJ2-1, with TRBD2 matching 11 bases. The V segment lost 5 bases and the J segment 0 bases; nucleotides outside the gene matches: 18. Germline V gene data show CDR1 as DFQATT and CDR2 as SNEGSKA (reference sequence). The CDR3 runs to 20 residues.

Notes on this clonotype: At one end, the junction sequence differs from germline, possibly due to a read error. The rearrangement links TRBV7-9 to TRBJ2-7; 7 bases are a match to TRBD1. The germline CDR1 and CDR2 sequences are SEHNR and FQNEAQ (reference sequence). The CDR3 sequence is 14 residues long. CDR3 region: CANSPGTVRYEQYF. CDR3 in DNA: TGTGCCAACAGCCCTGGGACAGTTCGCTACGAGCAGTACTTC.

The rearrangement uses TRBV12-3 or TRBV12-4 and TRBJ2-3, with a tentative D call TRBD2 (5 bases). V lost 4 bases to trimming and J lost 0 bases, with 11 bases between them. This CDR3 region has 15 residues. The chain's CDR3 is CASSSGETSTDTQYF. The CDR3 nucleotides read TGTGCCAGCAGTTCCGGGGAGACTAGCACAGATACGCAGTATTTT.

The rearrangement uses TRBV7-2 and TRBJ2-1; TRBD2 agrees at 12 bases. Germline V lookup: CDR1 SGHTA, CDR2 FQGNSA. With 5 bases clipped from V and 0 bases from J, the junction kept 5 bases outside the gene matches. The CDR3 loop spans 17 amino acids. The CDR3 DNA reads as TGTGCCAGCAGCCCTACTAGCGGGGGGTACTCCTACAATGAGCAGTTCTTC. As protein: CASSPTSGGYSYNEQFF. Looking up the rest from reference TRBV7-2 and TRBJ2-1 gives the full variable domain: GAGVSQSPSNKVTEKGKDVELRCDPISGHTALYWYRQSLGQGLEFLIYFQGNSAPDKSGLPSDRFSAERTGGSVSTLTIQRTQQEDSAVYLCASSPTSGGYSYNEQFFGPGTRLTVL.

This clonotype was detected only a few times. The rearrangement links TRBV4-1 to TRBJ1-4; weak D call: TRBD1 (5 bases). The V gene lost 0 bases and the J gene lost 5 bases, with 10 bases spanning the gap. Germline-derived CDR1 and CDR2 are MGHRA and YSYEKL. This CDR3 is built from 15 residues. The CDR3 DNA follows: TGCGCCAGCAGCCAAGATACGAGGGACAATGAAAAACTGTTTTTT. Translating it yields CASSQDTRDNEKLFF.

The chain carries TRBV11-2 and TRBJ2-5, with TRBD2 identical over 9 bases. Germline V gene lookup returns CDR1 SGHAT and CDR2 FQNNGV. Losses at the gene ends were 2 bases for V and 1 base for J; bases not matched to a gene: 5. The CDR3 has 16 amino acids. CDR3 sequence (DNA): TGTGCCAGCAGCTTAAATAGCGGGGGAATCCAAGAGACCCAGTACTTC. Protein product: CASSLNSGGIQETQYF.

This sequence joins TRBV20-1 and TRBJ1-4; perhaps TRBD1 as D (5 bases). The CDR3 runs to 14 residues. V was cut by 0 bases and J by 4 bases, with 9 bases left in between. Per germline, CDR1 DFQATT and CDR2 SNEGSKA (reference sequence). CDR3 region: CSARDAGVNEKLFF. The CDR3 DNA reads as TGCAGTGCTAGAGATGCGGGGGTTAATGAAAAACTGTTTTTT.